The rows below give T cell receptor beta chains drawn from one sample of a study of shared clonotypes between healthy human individuals. The assay was immunoSEQ multiplex PCR, and TCRdb's table has in-frame clones only and misses some. The repertoire holds some 600,000 clones, with 90% to 97% as singletons. Sequencing was performed on naive CD8+ T cells sorted from blood. These TCRs come from a woman aged 25 to 45 in good health. CDR3s include the opening cysteine and the closing phenylalanine or tryptophan. Each record gives: V gene, D gene, CDR3 length, J gene, clone size, CDR3 protein, CDR3 DNA. D genes are given only for firm matches. Where a row states a size, it is once, few, many or the class of an expanded clone; other rows omit it.

TRBV19	.	15	TRBJ1-5	.	CASIRAGEDSGPQHF	TGTGCCAGTATCAGAGCGGGGGAGGACTCCGGGCCCCAGCATTTT
TRBV5-1	.	13	TRBJ2-7	.	CASSGTYSYEQYF	TGCGCCAGCAGCGGAACATACTCCTACGAGCAGTACTTC
TRBV15	.	16	TRBJ2-5	.	CATTLLGGGPTETQYF	TGTGCCACCACTCTCCTAGGGGGAGGGCCCACAGAGACCCAGTACTTC
TRBV28	TRBD1	13	TRBJ1-1	few	CASSFSTGFEAFF	TGTGCCAGCAGTTTCTCGACAGGGTTTGAAGCTTTCTTT
TRBV10-1	TRBD2	13	TRBJ2-7	.	CASSIGTSYEQYF	TGCGCCAGCAGTATCGGGACTAGCTACGAGCAGTACTTC
TRBV14	.	13	TRBJ2-7	.	CASSHQGVTEQYF	TGTGCCAGCAGCCACCAGGGAGTGACAGAGCAGTACTTC
TRBV9	.	15	TRBJ1-3	.	CASSAGGYSGNTIYF	TGTGCCAGCAGCGCTGGGGGATACTCTGGAAACACCATATATTTT
TRBV27	.	12	TRBJ2-3	.	CASRWGADTQYF	TGTGCCAGCAGGTGGGGGGCAGATACGCAGTATTTT
TRBV28	TRBD1	17	TRBJ1-5	.	CASSRGTGGHSNQPQHF	TGTGCCAGCAGTCGAGGTACAGGGGGTCATAGCAATCAGCCCCAGCATTTT
TRBV5-1	.	14	TRBJ2-7	.	CASSLGSGSYEQYF	TGCGCCAGCAGCTTGGGGAGTGGTTCCTACGAGCAGTACTTC
TRBV5-6	.	12	TRBJ1-1	.	CASSFAGTEAFF	TGTGCCAGCAGCTTTGCTGGCACTGAAGCTTTCTTT
TRBV6-5	.	13	TRBJ2-1	once	CASSYPGDNEQFF	TGTGCCAGCAGTTACCCGGGGGATAATGAGCAGTTCTTC
TRBV13	.	14	TRBJ2-7	.	CASTHWRNSYEQYF	TGTGCCAGTACGCACTGGCGGAACTCCTACGAGCAGTACTTC
TRBV7-2	TRBD2	15	TRBJ2-3	.	CASSQSGGARDTQYF	TGTGCCAGCAGCCAAAGCGGGGGCGCCCGTGATACGCAGTATTTT